This T cell receptor beta chain was found in a study of cytomegalovirus exposure and HLA in healthy donors. This CDR3 contains 13 residues. CDR1 and CDR2 from the germline V gene are LGHNA and YNFKEQ. V was clipped by 4 bases and J by 4 bases; unmatched bases: 2. This PCR relied on a set of 60 Vbeta primers and 13 Jbeta primers. Libraries were prepared by immunoSEQ multiplex PCR; TCRdb keeps only in-frame clonotypes and omits some of them. The data show about 96,000 clones, with about three quarters seen just once and under 8% held by the top ten. At sampling all donors were nominally healthy, likely with unrecorded immune exposures.

V usage is TRBV4-2 and J usage is TRBJ2-3; 7 bases match TRBD2. The receptor was derived from a man in his forties or fifties in good health and CMV-seropositive. The material sequenced was PBMCs. The CDR3 region has the DNA TGTGCCAGCAGCCCTAGCGGAGCAGATACGCAGTATTTT. Protein: CASSPSGADTQYF.